The 27 T cell receptor beta chains below all came from one sample that was sequenced in a study of breast tumors, draining lymph nodes, adjacent tissues. Breast cancer patients provided tissue from their axillary draining lymph nodes. TCRdb independently ran MiXCR on the multiplex PCR reads; one entry per CDR3 protein. The sample consists of roughly 110,000 distinct CDR3 sequences, under 40% of them appearing once. The sequencing input was axillary lymph node tissue. The source is a female donor with breast cancer. Some clones in this sample may be carry-over from other donors' samples.

On this clonotype itself: The junction and the germline gene differ at one end; a read error may be behind it. V usage is TRBV7-6 and J usage is TRBJ1-6; D remains ambiguous. The CDR3 totals 15 residues. The germline CDR1 and CDR2 sequences are SGHVS and FNYEAQ. The CDR3 loop is CASTYRREAYSPLHF. As DNA, the CDR3 is TGTGCCAGCACCTATAGAAGGGAAGCCTATTCCCCCCTCCACTTT.

This clonotype was seen at least ten times. This rearrangement joins TRBV20-1 to TRBJ1-1, with 9 nucleotides matching TRBD1. Germline V gene sequence: CDR1 DFQATT, CDR2 SNEGSKA (reference sequence). The CDR3 loop spans 14 amino acids. V was clipped by 7 bases and J by 0 bases; unmatched bases: 6. CDR3 DNA sequence: TGCAGTGGGGGGACAGGGAACATGAACACTGAAGCTTTCTTT. Translating gives CSGGTGNMNTEAFF.

This clonotype was observed many times. This sequence joins TRBV2 and TRBJ1-4; D ambiguous. The CDR3 loop spans 15 amino acids. Germline V gene sequence: CDR1 SNHLY, CDR2 FYNNEI. V was shortened by 3 bases and J by 4 bases, with 12 bases between the two germline ends. The CDR3 sequence: CASSDPTTYNEKLFF. Here the CDR3 DNA reads TGTGCCAGCAGTGATCCGACAACATATAATGAAAAACTGTTTTTT.

The V gene is TRBV7-2, the J gene TRBJ2-1, with TRBD2 matching 9 bases. J lost 7 bases, V lost 1 base, and 5 bases had no gene match. The germline gives CDR1 SGHTA, CDR2 FQGNSA. CDR3 length equals 15 residues. The CDR3 here is CASSLESGGINEQFF. CDR3 DNA: TGTGCCAGCAGCTTAGAAAGCGGGGGGATAAATGAGCAGTTCTTC.

This clonotype was observed a few times. A much larger clone sits a single nucleotide away, making a read error possible. V is TRBV5-1 and J is TRBJ1-4; D is possibly TRBD1 (6 bases). Germline V lookup: CDR1 SGHRS, CDR2 YFSETQ. The CDR3 totals 16 residues. Deletions cut 2 bases from V and 8 bases from J, with 19 bases between. The CDR3 region is CASSFYGSDSGEKLFF. The CDR3, as DNA: TGCGCCAGCAGCTTTTACGGGTCGGACAGCGGGGAAAAACTGTTTTTT.

This clonotype was counted at least ten times. This rearrangement joins TRBV20-1 to TRBJ2-5; a possible D gene is TRBD2 (5 bases). Germline CDR1 reads DFQATT; CDR2 reads SNEGSKA (reference sequence). V gave up 6 bases and J gave up 5 bases, with 13 bases separating them. The CDR3 covers 12 residues. The CDR3: CSATEVRETQYF. Written as DNA, the CDR3 is TGCAGTGCCACGGAGGTCCGGGAGACCCAGTACTTC.

This clonotype was seen at least ten times. This chain uses TRBV20-1 with TRBJ1-2; 11 bases agree with TRBD1. V shed 4 bases and J 10 bases; nucleotides not matched to a gene: 8. The CDR3 totals 13 residues. The germline V gene encodes CDR1 DFQATT and CDR2 SNEGSKA (reference sequence). The CDR3 loop is CSATDRGPIAYTF. The DNA for the CDR3 is TGCAGTGCTACGGACAGGGGGCCAATCGCCTACACCTTC.

This rearrangement joins TRBV20-1 to TRBJ1-5; 9 nucleotides agree with TRBD1. Looked up from germline, CDR1 is DFQATT and CDR2 is SNEGSKA (reference sequence). The CDR3 extends over 15 amino acids. The trim removed 4 bases at V and 6 bases at J, leaving 10 bases unmatched. CDR3 protein: CSATMTGGLTQPQHF. The CDR3 nucleotides read TGCAGTGCTACTATGACAGGGGGACTCACTCAGCCCCAGCATTTT.

The sample holds many counts of this clonotype. V is TRBV20-1 and J is TRBJ2-7; 7 positions agree with TRBD2. The junction had 10 bases not matched to a gene; V was cut back by 6 bases and J by 2 bases. Germline assignment: CDR1 DFQATT and CDR2 SNEGSKA (reference sequence). This CDR3 is built from 14 residues. Here the CDR3 DNA reads TGCAGTGCCCAACTAGCGCCCTTACCCTACGAGCAGTACTTC. It yields the protein CSAQLAPLPYEQYF.

CDR3 sequence (DNA): TGTGCCAGCAGCTTAACGTCGGACACTGAAGCTTTCTTT. Its translation is CASSLTSDTEAFF. The chain joins TRBV7-3 to TRBJ1-1; D remains unclear. V lost 0 bases and J 3 bases, leaving 5 bases between the germline ends. The CDR3 covers 13 residues. Per the germline V gene, CDR1 is SGHTA and CDR2 is FQGTGA.

In its sample, this clonotype was seen many times. The rearrangement links TRBV19 to TRBJ1-2, with a weak D call TRBD1 (5 bases). The CDR3 extends over 13 amino acids. V gave up 5 bases and J gave up 4 bases, with 11 bases separating them. In germline, CDR1 is LNHDA, CDR2 SQIVND (reference sequence). DNA for the CDR3: TGTGCCAGTAGTCCCTCGACAGTCTATGGCTACACCTTC. Translated, it gives CASSPSTVYGYTF. Combining the CDR3 with reference TRBV19 and TRBJ1-2 gives the whole variable domain DGGITQSPKYLFRKEGQNVTLSCEQNLNHDAMYWYRQDPGQGLRLIYYSQIVNDFQKGDIAEGYSVSREKKESFPLTVTSAQKNPTAFYLCASSPSTVYGYTFGSGTRLTVV.

This clonotype was counted at least ten times. This rearrangement joins TRBV28 to TRBJ1-2; no clear D. The germline V gene encodes CDR1 MDHEN and CDR2 SYDVKM. Between the trimmed V and J ends, which lost 2 bases and 2 bases, there was a span of 6 bases. This CDR3 has 13 residues. As DNA, the CDR3 is TGTGCCAGCAGTTTAGGACCAAACTATGGCTACACCTTC. Translating it yields CASSLGPNYGYTF.

This clonotype was observed many times. The chain links TRBV20-1 to TRBJ1-5, with a tentative D call TRBD1 (6 bases). Germline-derived CDR1 and CDR2 are DFQATT and SNEGSKA (reference sequence). The ends were cut back, 6 bases at V and 0 bases at J, with 18 bases in the middle. The CDR3 consists of 16 residues. CDR3 in amino acids: CSAARDRLNSNQPQHF. CDR3 bases: TGCAGTGCCGCACGCGACAGGCTGAATAGCAATCAGCCCCAGCATTTT.

The sample holds many counts of this clonotype. This chain uses TRBV5-5 with TRBJ2-3; the D gene is possibly TRBD2 (6 bases). The CDR3 covers 15 residues. Germline CDR1 is SGHKS and CDR2 is YYEKEE (reference sequence). Trimming left V 4 bases short and J 0 bases short, with 12 bases between. This CDR3 reads CASSPPGTSTDTQYF. The DNA for the CDR3 is TGTGCCAGCAGCCCTCCGGGGACTAGCACAGATACGCAGTATTTT.

The chain has TRBV20-1 and TRBJ2-5; no reliable D call. Germline V lookup: CDR1 DFQATT, CDR2 SNEGSKA (reference sequence). The CDR3 has 12 residues. V was pared by 4 bases and J by 4 bases, with 10 bases between. The CDR3 spells CSANGELETQYF. CDR3 sequence (DNA): TGCAGTGCTAACGGAGAACTAGAGACCCAGTACTTC.

The V call is TRBV10-3, the J call TRBJ2-1; 11 nucleotides align to TRBD2. Germline V gives CDR1 ENHRY, CDR2 SYGVKD. The trim removed 10 bases at V and 4 bases at J, leaving 3 bases unmatched. The CDR3 is made up of 13 amino acids. In DNA form, the CDR3 reads TGTGCCAGCCGACTAGCGGGGTACAATGAGCAGTTCTTC. Its translation: CASRLAGYNEQFF.

This clonotype was observed a few times. The genes are TRBV14 and TRBJ2-7, with D perhaps matching TRBD1 (6 bases). V was clipped by 2 bases and J by 7 bases, with 12 bases between them. The germline V gene encodes CDR1 SGHDN and CDR2 FVKESK. The CDR3 has 13 amino acids. This CDR3 reads CASSQWERGEQYF. The CDR3 DNA is TGTGCCAGCAGCCAATGGGAGAGGGGGGAGCAGTACTTC.

Comment on this clonotype: With a much larger clone just one base away, this may be a read error. The chain uses TRBV5-1 and TRBJ2-5; 9 bases fit TRBD2. Per germline, CDR1 SGHRS and CDR2 YFSETQ. Trimming at V came to 4 bases and at J to 4 bases, leaving 11 bases not matched to a gene. This CDR3 comprises 16 residues. CDR3 DNA: TGCGCCAGCAGCCCTTCATGGCCAGCGGGAGGAGAGACCCAGTACTTC. Protein product: CASSPSWPAGGETQYF.

This clonotype was detected ten times or more. This chain joins TRBV3-1 and TRBJ2-7, with 11 nucleotides matching TRBD2. The CDR3 totals 15 residues. V was clipped by 1 base and J by 2 bases; unmatched bases: 1. Germline V gene sequence: CDR1 LGHDT, CDR2 YNNKEL (reference sequence). The CDR3 here is CASSQGGLAAYEQYF. CDR3 in DNA: TGTGCCAGCAGCCAAGGGGGACTAGCGGCCTACGAGCAGTACTTC.

With respect to this clonotype: This could be a read error, since a much larger clone is one nucleotide away. The genes are TRBV20-1 and TRBJ2-7; 7 bases line up with TRBD2. CDR1 and CDR2 (germline): DFQATT, SNEGSKA (reference sequence). The CDR3 covers 12 residues. CDR3 amino acids: CSGRGDGYEPYF. CDR3 DNA sequence: TGCAGTGGTCGGGGGGACGGCTACGAGCCGTACTTC.

As concerns this clonotype: This sequence may be a read error, since a much larger clone differs from it by one base. Since no conserved phenylalanine or tryptophan closes the CDR3, a read error is the likely cause. The rearrangement uses TRBV28 and TRBJ2-5; no definite D call. The germline V gene has CDR1 MDHEN and CDR2 SYDVKM. The V end lost 11 bases, the J end lost 0 bases, and 10 bases lay between the germline ends. CDR3 length: 12 residues. The CDR3 DNA reads TGTGCCTGGGGTCCGAACCAAGAGACCCAGTACTGC. As protein: CAWGPNQETQYC.

The table lists this clonotype with many counts. The V gene is TRBV5-6, the J gene TRBJ2-1; D not resolved. V shed 2 bases and J shed 0 bases, with 9 bases lying between them. The germline V gene encodes CDR1 SGHDT and CDR2 YYEEEE. The CDR3 has 15 residues. The DNA of the CDR3 is TGTGCCAGCAGCTTACATCCCATCTCCTACAATGAGCAGTTCTTC. This gives the protein CASSLHPISYNEQFF.

This clonotype was seen at least ten times. J is TRBJ2-3 and V is TRBV5-1, with 9 bases aligning to TRBD1. This CDR3 is 19 amino acids long. CDR1 is SGHRS, CDR2 YFSETQ, per germline. Unmatched junction bases numbered 15, after V lost 2 bases and J lost 2 bases. CDR3 nucleotide sequence: TGCGCCAGCAGCTTACCGAGGGCCCGGGACAGGGTCTCCACAGATACGCAGTATTTT. Protein product: CASSLPRARDRVSTDTQYF.

In this sample, this clonotype turned up many times. In nucleotides, the CDR3 is TGTGCCAGCAGTCCCGGGTCGACTAACGGGACAGATACGCAGTATTTT. This translates into CASSPGSTNGTDTQYF. The chain links TRBV6-2 or TRBV6-3 to TRBJ2-3, with D possibly matching TRBD2 (5 bases). Germline CDR1 and CDR2: MNHEY and SVGEGT. The CDR3 loop spans 16 amino acids. V was shortened by 5 bases and J by 3 bases, with 18 bases between the two germline ends.

As to this clonotype: The junction and the germline gene differ at one end; a read error may be behind it. The chain links TRBV7-2 to TRBJ2-1; 8 bases align to TRBD2. The assigned J gene may be wrong: the sequence end matches TRBJ2-7 better. Germline CDR1 and CDR2: SGHTA and FQGNSA. The CDR3 is 15 amino acids. The DNA for the CDR3 is TGCGCCAGCAACGGTGTAGCGGGAACCTACAATGAGCAGTACTTC. Translating gives CASNGVAGTYNEQYF.

This clonotype appeared many times. The chain couples TRBV11-2 to TRBJ2-7; D tentatively fits TRBD1 or TRBD2 (5 bases each). The V gene lost 5 bases and the J gene lost 0 bases, with 17 bases spanning the gap. CDR1 is SGHAT, CDR2 FQNNGV, per germline. CDR3 length: 16 residues. DNA of the CDR3: TGTGCCAGCAGCACCGGGCTAGCAGGGAGCTCCTACGAGCAGTACTTC. Protein sequence: CASSTGLAGSSYEQYF. Variable domain in full (rest from reference TRBV11-2 and TRBJ2-7): EAGVAQSPRYKIIEKRQSVAFWCNPISGHATLYWYQQILGQGPKLLIQFQNNGVVDDSQLPKDRFSAERLKGVDSTLKIQPAKLEDSAVYLCASSTGLAGSSYEQYFGPGTRLTVT.

Notes on this clonotype: The DNA is omitted, as the CDR3 cannot be located on it reliably, and the CDR3 follows TCRdb's listing. The chain has TRBV7-6 and TRBJ2-3; TRBD2 is the table's D call, not checked against the DNA. From germline, CDR1 is SGHVS and CDR2 FNYEAQ. The CDR3 is 23 residues long, ends included. CDR3: CAHPEDSSFYICSVSGGTDTQYF.